This T cell receptor (beta chain) derives from a study of T cells in Graves' hyperthyroidism and ophthalmopathy. Regarding the study as a whole: The authors' 13 V-J model separated ophthalmopathy from stable hyperthyroidism. Model-based prediction identified ophthalmopathy a median 6.5 months prior to its onset. Most thyroid clonotypes that were expanded above 0.001 also turned up in blood.

A note on this clonotype: Its antigen is currently unknown.

Regions amplified from RNA transcripts were the TCR beta CDR3 regions. Using the HTBI primer set, a first-round RT-PCR was run on the TCR CDR3. Each CDR3 protein gets one entry after TCRdb re-called the multiplex PCR reads with MiXCR. The table lists approximately 700,000 distinct CDR3 sequences, 40% to 55% of them singletons. From germline, CDR1 is SEHNR and CDR2 FQNEAQ (reference sequence). This CDR3 spans 16 amino acids. V lost 3 bases, J lost 5 bases, and 10 bases stayed unmatched. Clinical symptoms, serum thyroxine and TRAb, thyroid ultrasound and orbital computed tomography were used for the diagnoses.

The sequencing sample was made of peripheral blood or thyroid tissue (not recorded which). The chain carries TRBV7-9 and TRBJ2-5; 9 nucleotides agree with TRBD1. This receptor was identified in an adult man with Graves' disease, either hyperthyroidism or ophthalmopathy (not recorded which). The CDR3 here is CASSLVWDRVGETQYF. The CDR3 DNA sequence: TGTGCCAGCAGCTTGGTATGGGACAGGGTAGGGGAGACCCAGTACTTC. The variable domain in full, completed from reference TRBV7-9 and TRBJ2-5, reads DTGVSQNPRHKITKRGQNVTFRCDPISEHNRLYWYRQTLGQGPEFLTYFQNEAQLEKSRLLSDRFSAERPKGSFSTLEIQRTEQGDSAMYLCASSLVWDRVGETQYFGPGTRLLVL.